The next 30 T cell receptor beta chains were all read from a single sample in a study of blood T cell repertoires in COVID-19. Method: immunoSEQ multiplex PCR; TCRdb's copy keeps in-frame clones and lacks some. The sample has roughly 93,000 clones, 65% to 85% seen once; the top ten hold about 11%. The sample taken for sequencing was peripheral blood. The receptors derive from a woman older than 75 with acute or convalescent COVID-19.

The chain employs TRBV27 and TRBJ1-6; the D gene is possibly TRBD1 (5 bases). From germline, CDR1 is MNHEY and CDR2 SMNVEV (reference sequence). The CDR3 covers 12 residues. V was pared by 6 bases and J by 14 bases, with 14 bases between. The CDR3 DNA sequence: TGTGCCAGCAGCGGGAGGTTGGGGGCCCTCCACTTT. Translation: CASSGRLGALHF.

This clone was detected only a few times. The chain's CDR3 is CASSSDRGAGNTIYF. The CDR3 DNA is TGTGCCAGCAGCTCCGACAGGGGGGCTGGAAACACCATATATTTT. The genes are TRBV7-2 and TRBJ1-3; the match to TRBD1 covers 9 bases. This CDR3 has 15 amino acids. V was clipped by 4 bases and J by 2 bases; unmatched bases: 3. Germline CDR1 is SGHTA and CDR2 is FQGNSA.

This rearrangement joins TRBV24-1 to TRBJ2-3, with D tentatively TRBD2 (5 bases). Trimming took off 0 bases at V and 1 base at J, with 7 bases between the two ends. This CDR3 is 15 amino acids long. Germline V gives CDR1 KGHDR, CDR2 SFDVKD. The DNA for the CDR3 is TGTGCCACCAGTGATTTGTACGGGGGCACAGATACGCAGTATTTT. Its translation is CATSDLYGGTDTQYF.

CDR3 protein: CAWTLANSGNTIYF. CDR3 bases: TGTGCCTGGACTCTAGCAAACTCTGGAAACACCATATATTTT. The gene calls are TRBV30 and TRBJ1-3; D call uncertain. The CDR3 covers 14 residues. Germline assignment: CDR1 GTSNPN and CDR2 SVGIG (reference sequence). The ends were cut back, 4 bases at V and 0 bases at J, with 10 bases in the middle.

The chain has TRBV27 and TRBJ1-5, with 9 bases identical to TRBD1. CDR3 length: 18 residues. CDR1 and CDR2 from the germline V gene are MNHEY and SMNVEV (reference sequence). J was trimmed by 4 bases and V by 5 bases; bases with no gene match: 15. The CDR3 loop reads CASSPLGTGKRPNQPQHF. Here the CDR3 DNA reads TGTGCCAGCAGTCCCCTAGGGACAGGGAAGAGGCCTAATCAGCCCCAGCATTTT.

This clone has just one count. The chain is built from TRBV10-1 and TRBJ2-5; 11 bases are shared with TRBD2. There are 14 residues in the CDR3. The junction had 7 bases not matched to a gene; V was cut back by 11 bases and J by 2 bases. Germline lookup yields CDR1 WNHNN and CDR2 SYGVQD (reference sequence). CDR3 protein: CAGPGLAEQETQYF. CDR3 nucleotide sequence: TGCGCCGGGCCGGGACTAGCGGAACAAGAGACCCAGTACTTC.

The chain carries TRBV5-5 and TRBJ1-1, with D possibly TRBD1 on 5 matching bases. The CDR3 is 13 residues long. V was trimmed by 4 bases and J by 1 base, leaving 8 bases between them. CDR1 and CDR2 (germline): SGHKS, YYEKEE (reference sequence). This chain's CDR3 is CASSTQGNTEAFF. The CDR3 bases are TGTGCCAGCAGCACCCAGGGGAACACTGAAGCTTTCTTT.

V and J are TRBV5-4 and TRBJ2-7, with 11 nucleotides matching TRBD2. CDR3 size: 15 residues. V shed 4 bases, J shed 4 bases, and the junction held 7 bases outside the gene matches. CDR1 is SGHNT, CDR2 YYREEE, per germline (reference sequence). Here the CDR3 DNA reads TGTGCCAGCAGCCCCCTAGCGGGGGGCCCTTACGAGCAGTACTTC. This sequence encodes CASSPLAGGPYEQYF.

As DNA, the CDR3 is TGTGCCACCGGAGACCTAATGAGAGAGACCCAGTACTTC. Protein: CATGDLMRETQYF. The V and J genes are TRBV6-5 and TRBJ2-5; D call uncertain. V was trimmed by 10 bases and J by 4 bases, leaving 16 bases between them. Germline-derived CDR1 and CDR2 are MNHEY and SVGAGI. The CDR3 runs 13 residues.

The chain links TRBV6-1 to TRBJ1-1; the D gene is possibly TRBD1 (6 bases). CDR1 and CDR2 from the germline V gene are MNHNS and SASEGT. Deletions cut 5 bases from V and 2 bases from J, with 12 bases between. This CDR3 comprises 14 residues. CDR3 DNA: TGTGCCAGCAGTCCCCAACAGGGCAACACTGAAGCTTTCTTT. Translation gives CASSPQQGNTEAFF.

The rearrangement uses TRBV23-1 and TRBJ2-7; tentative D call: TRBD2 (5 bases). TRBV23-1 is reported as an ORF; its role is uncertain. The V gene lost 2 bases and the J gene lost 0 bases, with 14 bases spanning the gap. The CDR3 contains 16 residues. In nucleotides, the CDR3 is TGCGCCAGCAGTCAAACCCAACTAGGTTGCTCCTACGAGCAGTACGTC. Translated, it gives CASSQTQLGCSYEQYV.

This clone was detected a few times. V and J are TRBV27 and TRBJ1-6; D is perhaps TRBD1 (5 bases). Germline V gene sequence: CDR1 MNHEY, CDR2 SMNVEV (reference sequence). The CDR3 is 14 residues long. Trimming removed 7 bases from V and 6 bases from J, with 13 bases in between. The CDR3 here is CASKSARVNSPLHF. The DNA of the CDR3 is TGTGCCAGCAAGAGCGCCAGGGTTAATTCACCCCTCCACTTT.

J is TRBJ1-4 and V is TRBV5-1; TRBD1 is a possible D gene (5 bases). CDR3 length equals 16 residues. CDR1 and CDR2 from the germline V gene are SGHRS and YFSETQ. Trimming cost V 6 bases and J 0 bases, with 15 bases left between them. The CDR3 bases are TGCGCCAGCAAGCTTGCGCAGGGTGCAACTAATGAAAAACTGTTTTTT. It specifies CASKLAQGATNEKLFF.

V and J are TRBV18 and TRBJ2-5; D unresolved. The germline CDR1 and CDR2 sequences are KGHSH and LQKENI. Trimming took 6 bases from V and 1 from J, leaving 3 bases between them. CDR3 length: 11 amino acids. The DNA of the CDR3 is TGTGCCAGCTCCTCCCAAGAGACCCAGTACTTC. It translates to CASSSQETQYF.

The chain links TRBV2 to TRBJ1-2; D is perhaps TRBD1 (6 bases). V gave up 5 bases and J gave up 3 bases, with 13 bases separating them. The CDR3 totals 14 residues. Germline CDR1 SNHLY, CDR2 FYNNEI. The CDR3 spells CASSPTRGHYGYTF. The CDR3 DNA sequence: TGTGCCAGCAGTCCGACCAGGGGACACTATGGCTACACCTTC.

CDR3 bases: TGTGCCAGTAGGAGCAGGGGCCTCAACACTGAAGCTTTCTTT. Translating gives CASRSRGLNTEAFF. The V call is TRBV19, the J call TRBJ1-1; D is possibly TRBD1 (6 bases). V lost 6 bases and J 2 bases, leaving 13 bases between the germline ends. This CDR3 has 14 residues. Per germline, CDR1 LNHDA and CDR2 SQIVND (reference sequence).

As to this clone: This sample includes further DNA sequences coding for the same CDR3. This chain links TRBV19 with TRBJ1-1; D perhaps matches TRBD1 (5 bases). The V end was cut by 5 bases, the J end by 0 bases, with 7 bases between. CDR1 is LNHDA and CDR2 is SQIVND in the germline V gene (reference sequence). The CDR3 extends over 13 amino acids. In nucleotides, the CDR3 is TGTGCCAGTAGTGACAGATTGAACACTGAAGCTTTCTTT. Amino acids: CASSDRLNTEAFF.

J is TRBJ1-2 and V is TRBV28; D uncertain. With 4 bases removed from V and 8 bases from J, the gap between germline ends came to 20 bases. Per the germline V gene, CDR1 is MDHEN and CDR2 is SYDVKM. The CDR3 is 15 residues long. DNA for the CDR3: TGTGCCAGCAGTTACGGGGTACCAACGACGAGGGGCTACACCTTC. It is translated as CASSYGVPTTRGYTF.

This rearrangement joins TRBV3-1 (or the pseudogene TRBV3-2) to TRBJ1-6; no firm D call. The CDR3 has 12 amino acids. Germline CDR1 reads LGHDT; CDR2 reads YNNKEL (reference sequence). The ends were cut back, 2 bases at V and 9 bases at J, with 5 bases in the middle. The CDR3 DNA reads TGTGCCAGCAGCCAACGAGGTTCACCCCTCCACTTT. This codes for CASSQRGSPLHF.

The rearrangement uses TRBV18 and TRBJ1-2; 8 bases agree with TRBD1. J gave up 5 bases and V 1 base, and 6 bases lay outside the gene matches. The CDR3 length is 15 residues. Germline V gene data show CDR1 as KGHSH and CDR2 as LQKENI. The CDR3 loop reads CASSPQDRARYGYTF. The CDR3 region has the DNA TGTGCCAGCTCACCACAGGACAGGGCGCGGTATGGCTACACCTTC.

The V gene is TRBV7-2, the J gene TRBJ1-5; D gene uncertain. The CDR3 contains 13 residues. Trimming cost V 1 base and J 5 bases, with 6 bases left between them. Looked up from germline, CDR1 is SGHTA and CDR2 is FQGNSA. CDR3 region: CASSLGSHQPQHF. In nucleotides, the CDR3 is TGTGCCAGCAGCTTAGGTAGTCATCAGCCCCAGCATTTT.

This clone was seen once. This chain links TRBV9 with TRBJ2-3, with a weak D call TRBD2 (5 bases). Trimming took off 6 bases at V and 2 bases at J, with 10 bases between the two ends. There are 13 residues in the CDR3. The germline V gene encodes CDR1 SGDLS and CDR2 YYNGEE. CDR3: CASNRGYTDTQYF. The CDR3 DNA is TGTGCCAGCAACCGGGGATACACAGATACGCAGTATTTT.

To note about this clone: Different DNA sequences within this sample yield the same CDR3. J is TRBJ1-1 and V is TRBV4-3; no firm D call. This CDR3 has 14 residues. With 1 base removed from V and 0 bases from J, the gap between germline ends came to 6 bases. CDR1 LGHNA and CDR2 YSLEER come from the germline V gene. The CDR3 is CASSQGTVNTEAFF. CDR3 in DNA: TGCGCCAGCAGCCAAGGTACGGTGAACACTGAAGCTTTCTTT.

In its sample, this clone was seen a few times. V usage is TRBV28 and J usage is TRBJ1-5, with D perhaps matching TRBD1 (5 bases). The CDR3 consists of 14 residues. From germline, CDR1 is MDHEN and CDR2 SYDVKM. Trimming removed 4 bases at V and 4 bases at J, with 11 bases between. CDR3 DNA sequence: TGTGCCAGCAGTTCGGGACTGATTAATCAGCCCCAGCATTTT. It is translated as CASSSGLINQPQHF.

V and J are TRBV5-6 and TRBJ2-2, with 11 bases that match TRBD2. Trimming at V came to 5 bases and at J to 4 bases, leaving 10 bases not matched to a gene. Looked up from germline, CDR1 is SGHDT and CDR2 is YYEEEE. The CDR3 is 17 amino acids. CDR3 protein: CASSGGLADQITGELFF. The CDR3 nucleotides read TGTGCCAGCAGTGGGGGACTAGCGGACCAGATCACCGGGGAGCTGTTTTTT.

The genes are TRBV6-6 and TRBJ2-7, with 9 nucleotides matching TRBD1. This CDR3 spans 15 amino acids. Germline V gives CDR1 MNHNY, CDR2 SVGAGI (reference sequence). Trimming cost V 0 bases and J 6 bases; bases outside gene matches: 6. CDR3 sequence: CASSYSTGGKGEQYV. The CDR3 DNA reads TGTGCCAGCAGTTACTCGACAGGGGGGAAGGGCGAGCAGTACGTC.

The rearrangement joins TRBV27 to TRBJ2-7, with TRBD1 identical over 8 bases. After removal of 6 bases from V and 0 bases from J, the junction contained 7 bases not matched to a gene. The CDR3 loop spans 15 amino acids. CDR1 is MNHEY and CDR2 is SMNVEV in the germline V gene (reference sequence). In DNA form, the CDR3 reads TGTGCCAGCAGCCGACAGGGGATCTCCTCCTACGAGCAGTACTTC. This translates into CASSRQGISSYEQYF.

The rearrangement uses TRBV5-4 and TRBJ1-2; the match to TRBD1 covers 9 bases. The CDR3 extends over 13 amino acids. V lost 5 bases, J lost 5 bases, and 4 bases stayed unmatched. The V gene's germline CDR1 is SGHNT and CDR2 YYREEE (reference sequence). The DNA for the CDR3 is TGTGCCAGCAGGGTGACAGGGGGATATGGCTACACCTTC. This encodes CASRVTGGYGYTF.

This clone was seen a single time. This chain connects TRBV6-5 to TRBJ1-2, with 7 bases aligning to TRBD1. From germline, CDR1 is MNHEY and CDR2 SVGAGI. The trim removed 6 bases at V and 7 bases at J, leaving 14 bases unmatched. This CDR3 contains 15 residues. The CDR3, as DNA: TGTGCCAGCAGCGCTACTTTTAGACGGACAGGTGGCTACACCTTC. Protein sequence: CASSATFRRTGGYTF.

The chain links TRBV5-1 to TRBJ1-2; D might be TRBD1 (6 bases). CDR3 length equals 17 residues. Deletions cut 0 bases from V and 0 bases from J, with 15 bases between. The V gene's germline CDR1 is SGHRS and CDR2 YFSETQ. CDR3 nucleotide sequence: TGCGCCAGCAGCTTGGGGACAGCATCCAGAGCTAACTATGGCTACACCTTC. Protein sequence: CASSLGTASRANYGYTF.